These 8 T cell receptor beta chains originate from one sample sequenced in a study of brain T cells in children with intractable seizures. Method: immunoSEQ multiplex PCR; TCRdb's copy keeps in-frame clones and lacks some. The table includes tens of thousands of clones, around 90% detected once. Here the sequenced sample was peripheral blood, taken at surgery. All receptors come from a girl aged 2 to 9 with Rasmussen encephalitis and intractable seizures.

The chain joins TRBV29-1 to TRBJ1-1, with 8 positions matching TRBD1. This CDR3 has 13 amino acids. Unmatched junction bases numbered 6, after V lost 6 bases and J lost 3 bases. Germline lookup yields CDR1 SQVTM and CDR2 ANQGSEA. The CDR3 nucleotides are TGCAGCGTGGTCGGACAGGGCTACACTGAAGCTTTCTTT. Translating gives CSVVGQGYTEAFF.

The rearrangement links TRBV19 to TRBJ1-2; D may be TRBD1 (5 bases). Germline CDR1 is LNHDA and CDR2 is SQIVND (reference sequence). The CDR3 consists of 14 residues. V gave up 5 bases and J gave up 8 bases, with 18 bases separating them. The CDR3 sequence: CASSRPGTGLGYTF. The CDR3 coding sequence is TGTGCCAGTAGTCGACCAGGGACGGGATTAGGCTACACCTTC. The full variable domain, with the rest looked up from reference TRBV19 and TRBJ1-2, is DGGITQSPKYLFRKEGQNVTLSCEQNLNHDAMYWYRQDPGQGLRLIYYSQIVNDFQKGDIAEGYSVSREKKESFPLTVTSAQKNPTAFYLCASSRPGTGLGYTFGSGTRLTVV.

This clone was counted between two and nine times. The CDR3, as DNA: TGTGCCAGCAGCCGTCGGACTAGCGCAGATACGCAGTATTTT. It encodes CASSRRTSADTQYF. The chain joins TRBV7-3 to TRBJ2-3; TRBD2 agrees at 9 bases. CDR1 and CDR2 from the germline V gene are SGHTA and FQGTGA. With 5 bases clipped from V and 4 bases from J, the junction kept 4 bases outside the gene matches. CDR3 length equals 14 residues.

The rearrangement joins TRBV19 to TRBJ1-2; D might be TRBD1 (6 bases). Germline V gene sequence: CDR1 LNHDA, CDR2 SQIVND (reference sequence). This CDR3 region has 14 residues. V was cut by 7 bases and J by 3 bases, with 15 bases left in between. CDR3 DNA sequence: TGTGCCAGTACCCCAACAGGGTCGGACTATGGCTACACCTTC. This translates into CASTPTGSDYGYTF.

This chain uses TRBV6-1 with TRBJ1-3, with D unclear. Trimming took off 2 bases at V and 9 bases at J, with 17 bases between the two ends. This CDR3 has 15 amino acids. The germline V gene has CDR1 MNHNS and CDR2 SASEGT. Here the CDR3 DNA reads TGTGCCAGCAGTGAATATACGGGGTTAGGGAGCACCATATATTTT. Its translation is CASSEYTGLGSTIYF.

The chain joins TRBV28 to TRBJ1-2; D remains unclear. Trimming shortened V by 3 bases and J by 5 bases, and 31 bases separated the two germline ends. CDR1 is MDHEN and CDR2 is SYDVKM in the germline V gene. The CDR3 spans 20 residues. CDR3 bases: TGTGCCAGCAGTTTCCTCGCGCCGGCCTTAGAGGAAGGGAATCGTTATGGCTACACCTTC. Its protein is CASSFLAPALEEGNRYGYTF.

A single count supports this clone. This chain connects TRBV6-4 to TRBJ2-1; D unresolved. V was clipped by 0 bases and J by 10 bases, with 10 bases between them. The CDR3 runs to 13 residues. Germline assignment: CDR1 MRHNA and CDR2 SNTAGT. CDR3 in amino acids: CASSDSEAREQFF. The CDR3 DNA follows: TGTGCCAGCAGTGACTCAGAGGCTAGGGAGCAGTTCTTC.

The rearrangement joins TRBV5-1 to TRBJ1-2; D gene uncertain. V shed 0 bases and J shed 4 bases, with 7 bases lying between them. The length of the CDR3 is 13 residues. Germline V lookup: CDR1 SGHRS, CDR2 YFSETQ. The CDR3 loop is CASSLEQSYGYTF. In DNA form, the CDR3 reads TGCGCCAGCAGCTTGGAGCAGTCCTATGGCTACACCTTC.